This entry is about one T cell receptor (beta chain). The sample contains more than one DNA sequence encoding this CDR3. This sample is part of a study of blood T cell repertoires in COVID-19. Clones were read by immunoSEQ multiplex PCR, and TCRdb kept only the in-frame ones, dropping some. This table holds over 250,000 clones, around 87% found once. Germline V lookup: CDR1 MDHEN, CDR2 SYDVKM. The CDR3 covers 17 residues. Germline trimming cut 3 bases from V and 0 bases from J; bases unmatched to any gene: 5. The source material was PBMCs or T cells enriched from blood (not recorded which). This sequence originates from a woman aged 25-40 years who had recovered from COVID-19. The chain recombines TRBV28 with TRBJ1-5; 10 nucleotides match TRBD1. CDR3 amino acids: CASSFDRGPGSNQPQHF. The CDR3 DNA is TGTGCCAGCAGTTTCGACAGGGGGCCTGGTAGCAATCAGCCCCAGCATTTT.